This T cell receptor beta chain was retrieved from a study of blood T cell repertoires in COVID-19. Across the study: Acute-phase and convalescent COVID-19 samples originated in the United States, Italy and Spain. In each case, the material was cDNA or gDNA derived from T cells, B-cell-depleted T cells, or PBMCs.

Produced via immunoSEQ multiplex PCR; TCRdb's table is partial and in-frame only. The repertoire holds about 170,000 clones, 70% to 85% seen once, with 20% to 25% in the top ten. The sequence was obtained from a woman older than 75 with acute or convalescent COVID-19. The sample consisted of peripheral blood.

The CDR3 here is CASSEEPGGDEQYF. CDR3 DNA sequence: TGCGCCAGCAGTGAGGAGCCGGGCGGGGACGAGCAGTACTTC. The chain joins TRBV10-1 to TRBJ2-7, with D tentatively TRBD2 (6 bases). The germline V and J ends were trimmed by 2 bases and 5 bases, with 13 bases remaining between them. CDR3 size: 14 residues. Germline loops: CDR1 WNHNN, CDR2 SYGVQD (reference sequence).